This record covers a single TCR beta chain. Its cognate antigen is unknown. The data belong to a study of T cells after yellow fever vaccination. Study-level background: Fractions of limited cellularity were prepared by means of SMART-Seq v4 Ultra Low Input.

Study-level findings and limits: Reappearance after the booster was seen for most primary-vaccination clones, at 95% to 96% CD4 and about 90% CD8. Contamination of FACS-sorted repertoires by abundant clonotypes from the bulk population could occur.

This CDR3 region has 14 residues. Trimming removed 6 bases at V and 2 bases at J, with 13 bases between. Each CDR3 protein is one row after TCRdb ran MiXCR on the 5' RACE reads. The sample shows a few hundred thousand distinct CDR3 sequences, approximately 10% of them seen only once. J is TRBJ1-2 and V is TRBV12-3 or TRBV12-4; D gene unclear. The input for sequencing was PBMCs, taken on the day of the first yellow fever vaccination. The sequence was obtained from a man in his late teens or twenties who received the YFV17D yellow fever vaccine. Written as DNA, the CDR3 is TGTGCCAGCAGCCTCAACACAGTGAACTATGGCTACACCTTC. Protein sequence: CASSLNTVNYGYTF.